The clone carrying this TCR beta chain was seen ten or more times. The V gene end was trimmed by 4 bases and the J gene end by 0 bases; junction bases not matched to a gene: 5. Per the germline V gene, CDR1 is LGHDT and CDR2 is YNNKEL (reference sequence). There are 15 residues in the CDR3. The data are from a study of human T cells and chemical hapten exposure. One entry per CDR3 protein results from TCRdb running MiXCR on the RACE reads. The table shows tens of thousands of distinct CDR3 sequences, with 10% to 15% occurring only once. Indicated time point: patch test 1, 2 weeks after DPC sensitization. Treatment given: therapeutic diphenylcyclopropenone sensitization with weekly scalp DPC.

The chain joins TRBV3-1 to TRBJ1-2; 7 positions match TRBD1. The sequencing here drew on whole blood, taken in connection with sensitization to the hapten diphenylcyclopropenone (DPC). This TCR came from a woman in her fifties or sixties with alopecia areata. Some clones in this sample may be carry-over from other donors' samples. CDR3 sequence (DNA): TGTGCCAGCAGCCCCAAGGGGGCCCCTAACTATGGCTACACCTTC. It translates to CASSPKGAPNYGYTF.